The 8 T cell receptor beta chains below were found in one sample sequenced in a study of blood T cell repertoires in COVID-19. Assay used: immunoSEQ multiplex PCR; TCRdb lists only in-frame clones, some missing. The repertoire holds about 110,000 clones, with about 90% as singletons. Sequencing input: peripheral blood. Every receptor here comes from a young woman with acute or convalescent COVID-19.

This chain joins TRBV29-1 and TRBJ2-5, with 15 bases that match TRBD2. Germline CDR1 and CDR2: SQVTM and ANQGSEA. The CDR3 extends over 15 amino acids. The trim removed 6 bases at V and 2 bases at J, leaving 4 bases unmatched. CDR3 in DNA: TGCAGCGTAGACGGGACTAGCGGGGGGCAAGAGACCCAGTACTTC. It encodes CSVDGTSGGQETQYF.

This clone has only one observation. The chain links TRBV5-6 to TRBJ2-1; 7 nucleotides align to TRBD1. The CDR3 extends over 16 amino acids. With V trimmed by 2 bases and J by 5 bases, 10 bases remained unmatched. CDR1 SGHDT and CDR2 YYEEEE come from the germline V gene. The CDR3 loop reads CASSLTWNTGDNEQFF. The CDR3 region has the DNA TGTGCCAGCAGCTTAACCTGGAACACAGGGGACAATGAGCAGTTCTTC.

The chain is built from TRBV7-7 and TRBJ2-1; D is unresolved. This CDR3 is built from 13 residues. V lost 3 bases and J 5 bases, leaving 8 bases between the germline ends. Germline loops: CDR1 SSHAT, CDR2 FNYEAQ (reference sequence). Here the CDR3 reads CASSFAGNNEQFF. The CDR3 DNA reads TGTGCCAGCAGCTTCGCAGGAAACAATGAGCAGTTCTTC.

Here the CDR3 reads CASSQDYGGRGYTF. DNA for the CDR3: TGCGCCAGCAGCCAAGATTACGGGGGTCGGGGCTACACCTTC. The V gene is TRBV4-3, the J gene TRBJ1-2; D possibly corresponds to TRBD1 (5 bases). The V gene's germline CDR1 is LGHNA and CDR2 YSLEER. The CDR3 length is 14 residues. V dropped 0 bases and J dropped 8 bases, with 13 bases sitting between them.

Of note for this clone: Other DNA variants within this sample encode the same CDR3. The chain combines TRBV10-3 with TRBJ1-2; 9 bases map to TRBD1. CDR3 length: 15 residues. The germline V gene encodes CDR1 ENHRY and CDR2 SYGVKD. Trimming removed 4 bases from V and 2 bases from J; junction bases left unmatched: 5. CDR3: CAISGGQGENYGYTF. The CDR3 nucleotides are TGTGCCATCAGTGGGGGACAGGGCGAAAACTATGGCTACACCTTC.

The rearrangement uses TRBV28 and TRBJ2-5, with a possible D match to TRBD2 (6 bases). Germline V gives CDR1 MDHEN, CDR2 SYDVKM. V was trimmed by 5 bases and J by 3 bases, leaving 16 bases between them. This CDR3 is built from 15 residues. The DNA of the CDR3 is TGTGCCAGCAGTCTTCACCAGCCGGGAGAAGAGACCCAGTACTTC. Translation: CASSLHQPGEETQYF.

The gene calls are TRBV6-2 or TRBV6-3 and TRBJ1-3; no firm D call. Trimming left V 2 bases short and J 3 bases short, with 8 bases between. This CDR3 has 14 amino acids. Germline CDR1 and CDR2: MNHEY and SVGEGT. The CDR3 spells CASSYGQSGNTIYF. CDR3 DNA: TGTGCCAGCAGTTACGGGCAGAGTGGAAACACCATATATTTT.

This clone was detected once. The V call is TRBV27, the J call TRBJ2-3, with TRBD2 matching 7 bases. V was pared by 8 bases and J by 5 bases, with 10 bases of the junction left unmatched. Germline CDR1 reads MNHEY; CDR2 reads SMNVEV (reference sequence). This CDR3 region has 14 residues. DNA of the CDR3: TGTGCCAGCGGGACTAACTTCATCATAGATACGCAGTATTTT. Translated, it gives CASGTNFIIDTQYF.